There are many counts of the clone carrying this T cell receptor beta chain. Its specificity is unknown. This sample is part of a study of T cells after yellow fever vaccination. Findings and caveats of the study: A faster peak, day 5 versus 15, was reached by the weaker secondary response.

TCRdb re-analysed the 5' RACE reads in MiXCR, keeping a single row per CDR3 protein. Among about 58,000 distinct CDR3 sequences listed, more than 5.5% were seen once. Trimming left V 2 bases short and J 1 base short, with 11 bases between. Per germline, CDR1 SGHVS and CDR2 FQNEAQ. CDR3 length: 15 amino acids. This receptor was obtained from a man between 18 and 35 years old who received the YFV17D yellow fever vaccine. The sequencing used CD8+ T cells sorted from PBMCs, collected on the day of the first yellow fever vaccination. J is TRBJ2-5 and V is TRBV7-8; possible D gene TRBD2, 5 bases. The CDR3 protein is CASSLTGFGQETQYF. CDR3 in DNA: TGTGCCAGCAGCTTAACGGGGTTCGGCCAAGAGACCCAGTACTTC.